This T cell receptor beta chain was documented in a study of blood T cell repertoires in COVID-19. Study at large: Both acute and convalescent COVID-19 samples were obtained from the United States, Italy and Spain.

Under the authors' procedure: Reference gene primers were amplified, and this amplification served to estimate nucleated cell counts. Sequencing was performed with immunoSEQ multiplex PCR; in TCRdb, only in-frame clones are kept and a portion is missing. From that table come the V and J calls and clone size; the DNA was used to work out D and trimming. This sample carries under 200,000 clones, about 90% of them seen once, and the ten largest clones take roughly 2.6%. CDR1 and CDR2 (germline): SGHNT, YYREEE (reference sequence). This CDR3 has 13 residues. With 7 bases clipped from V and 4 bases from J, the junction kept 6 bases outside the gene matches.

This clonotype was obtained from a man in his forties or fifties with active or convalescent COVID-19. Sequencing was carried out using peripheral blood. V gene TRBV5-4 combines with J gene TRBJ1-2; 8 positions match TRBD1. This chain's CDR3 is CASGDTGGYGYTF. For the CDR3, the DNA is TGTGCCAGCGGGGATACAGGGGGCTATGGCTACACCTTC. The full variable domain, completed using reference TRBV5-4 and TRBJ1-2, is ETGVTQSPTHLIKTRGQQVTLRCSSQSGHNTVSWYQQALGQGPQFIFQYYREEENGRGNFPPRFSGLQFPNYSSELNVNALELDDSALYLCASGDTGGYGYTFGSGTRLTVV.